This TCR beta chain appears in the sequencing data of a study of PD-1 blockade in classical Hodgkin lymphoma. Study observations and caveats: Relapsed/refractory patients reportedly had lower baseline diversity than newly diagnosed patients. CD4+ but not CD8+ TCR diversity rose significantly by C4D1. What drove the repertoire differences, possibly disease activity or prior therapy, has not been defined.

Method: immunoSEQ multiplex PCR; TCRdb's copy keeps in-frame clones and lacks some. The table records roughly 42,000 clones, about 74% of them present only once. Of note for this clone: Antigen specificity is unknown.

The V end was cut by 8 bases, the J end by 1 base, with 6 bases between. Germline CDR1 MNHNY, CDR2 SVGAGI (reference sequence). The CDR3 is 12 amino acids. Each patient's relapse followed autologous stem cell transplantation, and brentuximab vedotin exposure varied. The source of this sequence is a human donor with classical Hodgkin lymphoma. This specimen consisted of peripheral blood mononuclear cells (PBMCs), obtained at baseline. The V and J genes are TRBV6-6 and TRBJ1-5; D unclear. CDR3 sequence: CASASSNQPQHF. For the CDR3, the DNA is TGTGCCAGCGCCAGCAGCAATCAGCCCCAGCATTTT.